What follows describes a single T cell receptor (beta chain). Its antigen is unidentified. These data belong to a study of cytomegalovirus exposure and HLA in healthy donors. Study findings and constraints: Most TCR sequences were uncommon, yet certain public TCRs appeared in many donors. Versus the roughly 690-donor mean, an Asian-associated ancestry cluster reportedly showed fewer N-insertions in a later analysis. As a later analysis showed, a missense DCLRE1C variant was linked to trimming of TCR beta V- and J-genes. The authors excluded some V segments, including TRBV6-2 and TRBV6-3, as indistinguishable.

Germline CDR1 is SGHVS and CDR2 is FNYEAQ. CDR3 length: 13 residues. Trimming shortened V by 1 base and J by 6 bases, and 9 bases separated the two germline ends. A multiplex PCR was run with 60 Vbeta primers and 13 Jbeta primers. Method: immunoSEQ multiplex PCR; TCRdb's copy keeps in-frame clones and lacks some. The data show about 60,000 clones, approximately 76% seen once. Sequenced: PBMCs. The V gene is TRBV7-6, the J gene TRBJ1-1; D gene ambiguous. The sequence came from a man between 50 and 59 years old in good health and CMV-seronegative. CDR3 DNA sequence: TGTGCCAGCAGCTTAGATCTAGTTTCTGAAGCTTTCTTT. Its protein is CASSLDLVSEAFF.